These T cell receptor beta chains were read from a single sample in a study of T-cell memory formation after mild COVID-19. TCRdb reprocessed the 5' RACE reads via MiXCR and lists one record per CDR3 protein. The sample includes about 470,000 distinct CDR3 sequences, 15% to 20% of them seen just once. Sequencing input: PBMCs or a T cell subset sorted from them (not recorded which). The receptors here all came from an adult woman who had mild COVID-19 (a few samples of this study predate the infection). Cell type and time point are not known. Both conserved end residues are part of each CDR3. Each record gives: D gene, V gene, J gene, clone size, CDR3 protein, CDR3 DNA. The D gene is left open where the match is weak. Clone size, where shown, is once, few, many, or a class for clones that have expanded.

D: TRBD2; V: TRBV5-1; J: TRBJ2-3; size: many; CDR3: CASSFSLAGSSTDTQYF; DNA: TGCGCCAGCAGCTTTTCTCTAGCGGGGTCGAGCACAGATACGCAGTATTTT
D: TRBD2; V: TRBV7-6; J: TRBJ2-7; size: .; CDR3: CASSTRGTSGSYEQYF; DNA: TGTGCCAGCAGCACTAGGGGTACTAGCGGGTCCTACGAGCAGTACTTC
D: TRBD2; V: TRBV5-6; J: TRBJ2-1; size: few; CDR3: CASSLVLREPRRNEQFF; DNA: TGTGCCAGCAGCTTGGTGTTGCGGGAGCCCAGGAGGAATGAGCAGTTCTTC
D: .; V: TRBV7-9; J: TRBJ1-4; size: .; CDR3: CASSLDATNEKLFF; DNA: TGTGCCAGCAGCTTAGATGCAACTAATGAAAAACTGTTTTTT
D: .; V: TRBV9; J: TRBJ2-2; size: .; CDR3: CASSPWTGEMFF; DNA: TGTGCCAGCAGCCCTTGGACCGGGGAGATGTTTTTT
D: TRBD2; V: TRBV3-1; J: TRBJ2-2; size: .; CDR3: CASSQVWLAGKETGELFF; DNA: TGTGCCAGCAGCCAAGTTTGGCTAGCGGGGAAGGAAACCGGGGAGCTGTTTTTT
D: TRBD1; V: TRBV7-9; J: TRBJ1-2; size: .; CDR3: CASSLVGDRGEANYGYTF; DNA: TGTGCCAGCAGCTTAGTAGGGGACAGGGGCGAAGCTAACTATGGCTACACCTTC
D: .; V: TRBV6-2/TRBV6-3; J: TRBJ2-1; size: few; CDR3: CASSYQRRYPYNEQFF; DNA: TGTGCCAGCAGTTACCAAAGGAGGTATCCGTACAATGAGCAGTTCTTC
D: TRBD1; V: TRBV7-8; J: TRBJ2-7; size: few; CDR3: CASSLNRLGNRGYEQYF; DNA: TGTGCCAGCAGCTTAAATAGACTGGGAAACAGGGGTTACGAGCAGTACTTC
D: .; V: TRBV20-1; J: TRBJ2-5; size: .; CDR3: CSASGSLGSQETQYF; DNA: TGCAGTGCTAGCGGAAGTTTGGGATCCCAAGAGACCCAGTACTTC
D: .; V: TRBV7-2; J: TRBJ2-7; size: .; CDR3: CASSLSQVAYEQYF; DNA: TGTGCCAGCAGCTTGAGTCAGGTAGCCTACGAGCAGTACTTC
D: TRBD1; V: TRBV11-2; J: TRBJ1-3; size: few; CDR3: CASSLGGSGQGFGYTIYF; DNA: TGTGCCAGCAGCTTAGGGGGCTCGGGACAGGGGTTCGGCTACACCATATATTTT
D: .; V: TRBV6-5; J: TRBJ2-7; size: .; CDR3: CASSYSSLGFYEQYF; DNA: TGTGCCAGCAGTTACTCTTCTTTGGGATTCTACGAGCAGTACTTC
D: .; V: TRBV24-1; J: TRBJ2-1; size: .; CDR3: CATSASEYNEQFF; DNA: TGTGCCACCAGTGCCTCAGAGTACAATGAGCAGTTCTTC
D: TRBD1; V: TRBV2; J: TRBJ2-7; size: few; CDR3: CASRPGQASYEQYF; DNA: TGTGCCAGCAGGCCGGGACAGGCGTCCTACGAGCAGTACTTC
D: .; V: TRBV10-3; J: TRBJ1-1; size: few; CDR3: CAISEHSEAFF; DNA: TGTGCCATCAGTGAGCACAGTGAAGCTTTCTTT
D: TRBD1; V: TRBV4-2; J: TRBJ1-4; size: few; CDR3: CASSRLPGTGGEKLFF; DNA: TGTGCCAGCAGCCGCTTACCCGGGACAGGGGGTGAAAAACTGTTTTTT
D: TRBD2; V: TRBV4-1; J: TRBJ2-2; size: .; CDR3: CASSQVAGASTGELFF; DNA: TGCGCCAGCAGCCAGGTAGCGGGGGCCTCCACCGGGGAGCTGTTTTTT
D: TRBD1; V: TRBV5-1; J: TRBJ2-3; size: .; CDR3: CASSPGTAIPDTQYF; DNA: TGCGCCAGCAGCCCCGGGACAGCAATCCCAGATACGCAGTATTTT
D: TRBD2; V: TRBV25-1; J: TRBJ2-1; size: .; CDR3: CASSRLSLADNEQFF; DNA: TGTGCCAGCAGTAGACTGTCACTAGCGGACAATGAGCAGTTCTTC
D: .; V: TRBV29-1; J: TRBJ2-5; size: few; CDR3: CSVDRPGMETQYF; DNA: TGCAGCGTCGACAGGCCGGGGATGGAGACCCAGTACTTC
D: .; V: TRBV4-1; J: TRBJ2-3; size: .; CDR3: CASSQAAGPDTQYF; DNA: TGCGCCAGCAGCCAAGCCGCGGGCCCCGATACGCAGTATTTT
D: .; V: TRBV5-4; J: TRBJ2-3; size: .; CDR3: CASSAGGAESTDTQYF; DNA: TGTGCCAGCAGCGCAGGGGGGGCCGAGAGCACAGATACGCAGTATTTT
D: .; V: TRBV9; J: TRBJ1-2; size: few; CDR3: CASSVGQGRGNQYGYTF; DNA: TGTGCCAGCAGCGTAGGTCAAGGGCGGGGGAATCAGTATGGCTACACCTTC
D: TRBD2; V: TRBV12-3/TRBV12-4; J: TRBJ2-2; size: .; CDR3: CASSLGARGARSTGELFF; DNA: TGTGCCAGCAGTTTGGGCGCGCGGGGGGCACGGAGCACCGGGGAGCTGTTTTTT
D: .; V: TRBV6-1; J: TRBJ2-3; size: .; CDR3: CASNGPLLEREPDTQYF; DNA: TGTGCCAGCAACGGACCCTTACTAGAGAGGGAACCAGATACGCAGTATTTT
D: .; V: TRBV12-3/TRBV12-4; J: TRBJ1-2; size: few; CDR3: CASSLGTRGGYTF; DNA: TGTGCCAGCAGTTTGGGGACACGGGGTGGCTACACCTTC
D: TRBD1; V: TRBV4-1; J: TRBJ1-2; size: .; CDR3: CASSPQGRQGLYGYTF; DNA: TGCGCCAGCAGCCCCCAGGGGAGACAGGGACTCTATGGCTACACCTTC
D: .; V: TRBV6-2/TRBV6-3; J: TRBJ2-7; size: .; CDR3: CASSPLTDPTDSYEQYF; DNA: TGTGCCAGCAGTCCGTTGACGGACCCAACCGACTCCTACGAGCAGTACTTC
D: .; V: TRBV5-1; J: TRBJ2-3; size: many; CDR3: CASSGQPSTDTQYF; DNA: TGCGCCAGCTCCGGACAGCCGAGCACAGATACGCAGTATTTT
D: .; V: TRBV27; J: TRBJ1-4; size: .; CDR3: CASSFLGTNEKLFF; DNA: TGTGCCAGCAGTTTTTTGGGTACTAATGAAAAACTGTTTTTT
D: TRBD1; V: TRBV29-1; J: TRBJ1-2; size: few; CDR3: CSAGESVGTGGLNYGYTF; DNA: TGCAGCGCGGGCGAATCTGTAGGGACAGGGGGCCTTAACTATGGCTACACCTTC
D: TRBD2; V: TRBV5-4; J: TRBJ2-7; size: few; CDR3: CASSGRRTSGGYEQYF; DNA: TGTGCCAGCAGCGGACGCAGGACTAGCGGGGGCTACGAGCAGTACTTC
D: TRBD1; V: TRBV24-1; J: TRBJ2-1; size: .; CDR3: CATSDLGTGPNEQFF; DNA: TGTGCCACCAGTGACCTCGGGACAGGGCCCAATGAGCAGTTCTTC
D: TRBD1; V: TRBV5-1; J: TRBJ1-2; size: few; CDR3: CASRRDRNEGYTF; DNA: TGCGCCAGCAGGCGGGACAGAAATGAGGGCTACACCTTC
D: TRBD1; V: TRBV6-5; J: TRBJ2-7; size: .; CDR3: CASSYTIRQGDPYEQYF; DNA: TGTGCCAGCAGTTACACGATCCGACAGGGTGACCCCTACGAGCAGTACTTC
D: .; V: TRBV6-2/TRBV6-3; J: TRBJ2-1; size: .; CDR3: CASSYPSVHGDNEQFF; DNA: TGTGCCAGCAGTTACCCCTCCGTTCATGGGGACAATGAGCAGTTCTTC
D: .; V: TRBV27; J: TRBJ2-1; size: .; CDR3: CASSFLARTPSSYNEQFF; DNA: TGTGCCAGCAGTTTCCTAGCGAGAACCCCGAGCTCCTACAATGAGCAGTTCTTC
D: .; V: TRBV7-9; J: TRBJ2-3; size: .; CDR3: CASSRPRYAADTQYF; DNA: TGTGCCAGCAGCCGACCCAGATATGCCGCAGATACGCAGTATTTT
D: .; V: TRBV10-3; J: TRBJ2-7; size: once; CDR3: CAISEVSGRKIYEQYF; DNA: TGTGCCATCAGTGAGGTCTCCGGACGGAAAATCTACGAGCAGTACTTC